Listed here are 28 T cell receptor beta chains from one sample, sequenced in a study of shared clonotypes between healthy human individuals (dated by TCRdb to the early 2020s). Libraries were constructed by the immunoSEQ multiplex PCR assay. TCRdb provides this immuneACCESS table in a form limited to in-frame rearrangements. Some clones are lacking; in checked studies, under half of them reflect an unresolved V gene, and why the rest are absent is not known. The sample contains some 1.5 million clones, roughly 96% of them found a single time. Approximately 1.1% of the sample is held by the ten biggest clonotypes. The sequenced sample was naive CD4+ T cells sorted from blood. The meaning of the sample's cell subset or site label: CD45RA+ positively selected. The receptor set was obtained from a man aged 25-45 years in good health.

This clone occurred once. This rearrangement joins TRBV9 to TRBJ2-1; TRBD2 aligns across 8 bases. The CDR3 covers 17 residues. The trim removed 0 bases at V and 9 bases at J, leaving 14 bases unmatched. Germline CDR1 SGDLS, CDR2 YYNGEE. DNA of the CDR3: TGTGCCAGCAGCGTAGACCCTCCAGCGGGAGTCAAGGTTGAGCAGTTCTTC. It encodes CASSVDPPAGVKVEQFF.

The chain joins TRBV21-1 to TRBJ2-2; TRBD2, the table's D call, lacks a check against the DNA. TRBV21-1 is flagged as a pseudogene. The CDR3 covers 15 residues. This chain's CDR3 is CASSRTTRETGELFF. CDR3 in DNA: TGTGCCAGCAGCAGGACCACCCGGGAAACCGGGGAGCTGTTTTTT.

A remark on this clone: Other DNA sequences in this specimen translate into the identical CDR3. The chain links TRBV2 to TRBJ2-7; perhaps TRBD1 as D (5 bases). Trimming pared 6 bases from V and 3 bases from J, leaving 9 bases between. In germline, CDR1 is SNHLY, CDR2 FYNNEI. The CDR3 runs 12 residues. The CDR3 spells CASRDDSYEQYF. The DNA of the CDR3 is TGTGCCAGCAGGGACGACAGCTACGAGCAGTACTTC. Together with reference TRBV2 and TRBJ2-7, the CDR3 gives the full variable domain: EPEVTQTPSHQVTQMGQEVILRCVPISNHLYFYWYRQILGQKVEFLVSFYNNEISEKSEIFDDQFSVERPDGSNFTLKIRSTKLEDSAMYFCASRDDSYEQYFGPGTRLTVT.

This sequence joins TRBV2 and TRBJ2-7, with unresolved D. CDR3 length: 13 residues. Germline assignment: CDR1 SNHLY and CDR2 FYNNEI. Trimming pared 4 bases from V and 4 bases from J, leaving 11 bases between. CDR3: CASSGSKQYEQYF. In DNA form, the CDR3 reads TGTGCCAGCAGTGGCTCGAAGCAATACGAGCAGTACTTC.

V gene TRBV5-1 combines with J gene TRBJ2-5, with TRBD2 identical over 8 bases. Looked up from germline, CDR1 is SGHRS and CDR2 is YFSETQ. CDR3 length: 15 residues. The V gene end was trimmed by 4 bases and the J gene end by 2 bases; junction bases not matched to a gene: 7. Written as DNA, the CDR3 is TGCGCCAGCAGCACCCGACTAGCGCGACAAGAGACCCAGTACTTC. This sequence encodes CASSTRLARQETQYF. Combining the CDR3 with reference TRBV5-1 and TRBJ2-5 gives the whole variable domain KAGVTQTPRYLIKTRGQQVTLSCSPISGHRSVSWYQQTPGQGLQFLFEYFSETQRNKGNFPGRFSGRQFSNSRSEMNVSTLELGDSALYLCASSTRLARQETQYFGPGTRLLVL.

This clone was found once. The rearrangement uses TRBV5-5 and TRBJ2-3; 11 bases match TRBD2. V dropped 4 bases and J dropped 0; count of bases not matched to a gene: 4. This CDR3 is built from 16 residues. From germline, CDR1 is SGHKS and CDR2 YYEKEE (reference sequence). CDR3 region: CASSPRTSGSTDTQYF. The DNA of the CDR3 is TGTGCCAGCAGCCCCAGGACTAGCGGGAGCACAGATACGCAGTATTTT. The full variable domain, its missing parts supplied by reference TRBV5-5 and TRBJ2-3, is DAGVTQSPTHLIKTRGQQVTLRCSPISGHKSVSWYQQVLGQGPQFIFQYYEKEERGRGNFPDRFSARQFPNYSSELNVNALLLGDSALYLCASSPRTSGSTDTQYFGPGTRLTVL.

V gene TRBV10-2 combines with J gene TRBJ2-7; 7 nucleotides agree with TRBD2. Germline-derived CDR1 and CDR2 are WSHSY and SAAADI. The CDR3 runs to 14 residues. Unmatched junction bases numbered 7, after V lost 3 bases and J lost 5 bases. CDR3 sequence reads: CASSDWAGDDEQYF. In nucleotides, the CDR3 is TGCGCCAGCAGTGATTGGGCGGGAGACGACGAGCAGTACTTC.

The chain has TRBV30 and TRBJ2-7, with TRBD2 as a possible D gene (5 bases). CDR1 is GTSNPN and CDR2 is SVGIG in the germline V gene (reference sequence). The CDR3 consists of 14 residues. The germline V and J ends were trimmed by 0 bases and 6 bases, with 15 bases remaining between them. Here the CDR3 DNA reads TGTGCCTGGAGTGTCCTCAGCGGCGAGAGCGAGCAGTACTTC. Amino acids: CAWSVLSGESEQYF.

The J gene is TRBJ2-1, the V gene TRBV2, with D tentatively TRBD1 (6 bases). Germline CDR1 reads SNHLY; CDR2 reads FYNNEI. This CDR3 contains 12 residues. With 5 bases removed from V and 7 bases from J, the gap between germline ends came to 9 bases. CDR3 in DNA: TGTGCCAGCAGTAAACAGGGAAATGAGCAGTTCTTC. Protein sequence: CASSKQGNEQFF.

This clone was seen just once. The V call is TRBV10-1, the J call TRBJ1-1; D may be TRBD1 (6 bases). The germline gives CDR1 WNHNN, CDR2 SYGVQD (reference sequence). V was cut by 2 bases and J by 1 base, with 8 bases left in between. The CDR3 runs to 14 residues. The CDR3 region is CASSEGRGNTEAFF. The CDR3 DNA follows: TGCGCCAGCAGTGAGGGCAGGGGGAACACTGAAGCTTTCTTT.

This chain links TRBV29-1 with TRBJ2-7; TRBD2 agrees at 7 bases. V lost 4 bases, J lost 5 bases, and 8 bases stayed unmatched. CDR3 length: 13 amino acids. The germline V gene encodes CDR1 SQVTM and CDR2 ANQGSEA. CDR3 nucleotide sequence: TGCAGCGTTGCAGCGGGGAAGAGAGACGAGCAGTACTTC. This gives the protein CSVAAGKRDEQYF.

The DNA for the CDR3 is TGTGCCAGCAGCTTAACCGCCCCCCTCGAGGGCTACACCTTC. This sequence encodes CASSLTAPLEGYTF. The V and J genes are TRBV7-9 and TRBJ1-2; D unclear. The V gene's germline CDR1 is SEHNR and CDR2 FQNEAQ (reference sequence). Trimming removed 2 bases from V and 8 bases from J, with 15 bases in between. The CDR3 spans 14 residues.

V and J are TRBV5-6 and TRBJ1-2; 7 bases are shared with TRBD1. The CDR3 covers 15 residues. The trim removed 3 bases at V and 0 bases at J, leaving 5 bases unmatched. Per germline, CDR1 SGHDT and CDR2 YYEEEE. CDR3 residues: CASSSLDRANYGYTF. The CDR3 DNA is TGTGCCAGCAGCTCGTTAGACAGGGCTAACTATGGCTACACCTTC.

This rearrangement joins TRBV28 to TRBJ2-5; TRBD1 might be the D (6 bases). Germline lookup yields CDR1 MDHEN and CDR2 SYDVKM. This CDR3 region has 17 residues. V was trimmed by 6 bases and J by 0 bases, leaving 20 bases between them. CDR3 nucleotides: TGTGCCAGCAGGCGAAAGGGGACAATGAAGTACCAAGAGACCCAGTACTTC. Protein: CASRRKGTMKYQETQYF.

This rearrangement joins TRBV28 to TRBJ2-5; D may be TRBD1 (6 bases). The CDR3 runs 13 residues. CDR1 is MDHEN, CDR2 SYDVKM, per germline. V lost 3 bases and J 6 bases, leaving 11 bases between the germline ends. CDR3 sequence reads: CASSFGDKKTQYF. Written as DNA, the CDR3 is TGTGCCAGCAGTTTCGGGGACAAAAAGACCCAGTACTTC.

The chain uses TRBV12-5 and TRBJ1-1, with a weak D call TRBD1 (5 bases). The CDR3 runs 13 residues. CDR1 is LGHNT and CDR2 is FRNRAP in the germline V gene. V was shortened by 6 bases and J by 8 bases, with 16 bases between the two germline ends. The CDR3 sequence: CASGTHGAGEAFF. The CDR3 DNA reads TGTGCTAGTGGGACCCACGGGGCCGGAGAAGCTTTCTTT.

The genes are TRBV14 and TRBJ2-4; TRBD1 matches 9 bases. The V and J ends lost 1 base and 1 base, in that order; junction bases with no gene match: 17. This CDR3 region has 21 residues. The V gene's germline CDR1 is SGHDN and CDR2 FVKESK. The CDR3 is CASSQGRGDRDSARAKNIQYF. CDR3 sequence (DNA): TGTGCCAGCAGCCAAGGTCGTGGGGACAGGGATTCAGCGAGGGCCAAAAACATTCAGTACTTC.

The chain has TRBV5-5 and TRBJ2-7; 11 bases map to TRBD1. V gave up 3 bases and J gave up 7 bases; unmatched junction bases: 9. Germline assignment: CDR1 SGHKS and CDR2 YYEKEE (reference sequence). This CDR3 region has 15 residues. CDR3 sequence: CASSSTGTGGREQYF. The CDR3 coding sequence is TGTGCCAGCAGCTCCACCGGGACAGGGGGGCGAGAGCAGTACTTC.

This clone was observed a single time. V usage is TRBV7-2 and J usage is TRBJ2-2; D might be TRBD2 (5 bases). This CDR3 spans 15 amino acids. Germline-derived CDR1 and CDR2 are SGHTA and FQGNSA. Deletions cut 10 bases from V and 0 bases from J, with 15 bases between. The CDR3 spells CATRHSGSNTGELFF. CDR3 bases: TGTGCCACCAGGCATTCGGGATCGAACACCGGGGAGCTGTTTTTT. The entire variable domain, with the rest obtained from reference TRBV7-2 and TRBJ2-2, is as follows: GAGVSQSPSNKVTEKGKDVELRCDPISGHTALYWYRQSLGQGLEFLIYFQGNSAPDKSGLPSDRFSAERTGGSVSTLTIQRTQQEDSAVYLCATRHSGSNTGELFFGEGSRLTVL.

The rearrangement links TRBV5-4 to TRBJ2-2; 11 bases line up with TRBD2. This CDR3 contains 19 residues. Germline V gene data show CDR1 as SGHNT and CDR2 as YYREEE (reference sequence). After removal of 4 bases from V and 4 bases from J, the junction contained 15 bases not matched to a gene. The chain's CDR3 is CASSPPPALAGVVTGELFF. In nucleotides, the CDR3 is TGTGCCAGCAGCCCGCCACCGGCACTAGCGGGAGTGGTCACCGGGGAGCTGTTTTTT.

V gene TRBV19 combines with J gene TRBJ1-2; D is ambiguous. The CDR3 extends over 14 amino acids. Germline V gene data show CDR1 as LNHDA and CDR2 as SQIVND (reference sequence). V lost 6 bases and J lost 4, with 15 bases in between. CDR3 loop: CASRAGSTLYGYTF. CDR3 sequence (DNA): TGTGCCAGTAGGGCGGGATCGACGCTCTATGGCTACACCTTC.

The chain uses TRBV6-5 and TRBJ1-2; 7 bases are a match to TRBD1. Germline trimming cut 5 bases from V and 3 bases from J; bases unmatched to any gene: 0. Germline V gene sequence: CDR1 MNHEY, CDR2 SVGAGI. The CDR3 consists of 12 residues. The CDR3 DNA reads TGTGCCAGCAGTACAGGGGACTATGGCTACACCTTC. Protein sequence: CASSTGDYGYTF.

The CDR3 loop is CASSEGTSGRARPNEQFF. Written as DNA, the CDR3 is TGTGCCAGCAGTGAAGGGACTAGCGGGAGGGCCAGGCCCAATGAGCAGTTCTTC. This chain connects TRBV6-1 to TRBJ2-1, with 15 nucleotides matching TRBD2. Germline-derived CDR1 and CDR2 are MNHNS and SASEGT. J gave up 6 bases and V 1 base, and 7 bases lay outside the gene matches. This CDR3 is 18 amino acids long.

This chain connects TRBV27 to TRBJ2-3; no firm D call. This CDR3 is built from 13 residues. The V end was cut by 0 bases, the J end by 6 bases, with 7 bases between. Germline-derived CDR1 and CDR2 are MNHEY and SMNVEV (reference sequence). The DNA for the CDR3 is TGTGCCAGCAGTTTATCGGGCTACGATACGCAGTATTTT. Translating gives CASSLSGYDTQYF.

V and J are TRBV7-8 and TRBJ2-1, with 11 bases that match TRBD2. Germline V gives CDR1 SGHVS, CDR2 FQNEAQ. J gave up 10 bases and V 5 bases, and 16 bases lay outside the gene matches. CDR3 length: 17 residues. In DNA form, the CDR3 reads TGTGCCAGCAGCACACTGCCGGGACTAGCGGATTTCGGGGAGCAGTTCTTC. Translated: CASSTLPGLADFGEQFF.

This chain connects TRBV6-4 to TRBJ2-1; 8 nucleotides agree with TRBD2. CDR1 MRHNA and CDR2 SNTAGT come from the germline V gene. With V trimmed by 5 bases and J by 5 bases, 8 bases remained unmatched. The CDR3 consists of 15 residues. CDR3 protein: CASSLASGPNNEQFF. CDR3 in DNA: TGTGCCAGCAGTCTGGCTAGCGGGCCCAACAATGAGCAGTTCTTC.

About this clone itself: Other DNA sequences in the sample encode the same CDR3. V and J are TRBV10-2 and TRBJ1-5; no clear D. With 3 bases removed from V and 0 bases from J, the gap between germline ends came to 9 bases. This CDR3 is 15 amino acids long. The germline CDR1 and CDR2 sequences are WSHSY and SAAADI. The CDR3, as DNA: TGCGCCAGCAGTGATCGAGCCAATAGCAATCAGCCCCAGCATTTT. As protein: CASSDRANSNQPQHF.

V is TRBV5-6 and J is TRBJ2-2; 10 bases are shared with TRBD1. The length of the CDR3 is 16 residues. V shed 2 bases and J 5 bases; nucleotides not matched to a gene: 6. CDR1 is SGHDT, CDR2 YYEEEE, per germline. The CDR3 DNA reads TGTGCCAGCAGCTTTTCGACAGGGGGCAGAACCGGGGAGCTGTTTTTT. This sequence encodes CASSFSTGGRTGELFF.